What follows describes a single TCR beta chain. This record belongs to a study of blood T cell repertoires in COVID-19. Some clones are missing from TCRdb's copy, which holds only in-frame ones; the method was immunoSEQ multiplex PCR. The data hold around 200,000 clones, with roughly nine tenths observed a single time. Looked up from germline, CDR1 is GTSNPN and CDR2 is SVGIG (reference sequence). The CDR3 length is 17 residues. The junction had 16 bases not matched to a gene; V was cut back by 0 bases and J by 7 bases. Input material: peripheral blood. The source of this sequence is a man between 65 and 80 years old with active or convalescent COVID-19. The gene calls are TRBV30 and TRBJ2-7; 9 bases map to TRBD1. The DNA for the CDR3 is TGTGCCTGGAGTGTACTAGGAGGAGGACAGGGGACGCGGGAGCAGTACTTC. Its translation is CAWSVLGGGQGTREQYF.